This T cell receptor (beta chain) was sequenced during a study of Graves' ophthalmopathy and Graves' hyperthyroidism (dated by TCRdb to the late 2010s). For the wider study: Hyperthyroidism was considered stable if no progression to ophthalmopathy occurred within 18 months of follow-up. The study used signatures of the TCR beta repertoire to tell Graves' ophthalmopathy apart from Graves' hyperthyroidism and to predict which patients would progress to ophthalmopathy. In total, around 140 blood samples were TCR-sequenced: under 45 ophthalmopathy, some 75 hyperthyroidism and approximately 17 hyperthyroidism-to-ophthalmopathy patients. To explore V-J signatures distinguishing ophthalmopathy from hyperthyroidism, a discovery set of approximately 100 patients (roughly 45 ophthalmopathy, some 55 stable hyperthyroidism) was enrolled. An independent validation cohort comprised about 20 hyperthyroidism patients and roughly 15 patients who later progressed from hyperthyroidism to ophthalmopathy. T-cell repertoires of thyroid tissue and blood were compared in 5 or 6 hyperthyroidism patients. After sampling, hyperthyroidism patients received methimazole starting at 30 mg daily, and ophthalmopathy patients received high-dose intravenous methylprednisolone.

Spanning cysteine to phenylalanine, the CDR3 consists of 15 amino acids. Only the CDR3 portion is preserved as DNA: 45 bases, with reading frame beginning at the first base. At the junction V is shortened by 0 bases and J by 3 bases, with 9 bases in between. The germline V gene encodes CDR1 KGHSY and CDR2 FQNENV. Of note for this clonotype: This receptor's antigen is unknown. No quality values exist for individual bases; no much larger clone is one base distant.

Hyperthyroidism patients were newly diagnosed, with disease duration under 2 months, and aged 18 to 65 years. Patients with other autoimmune diseases, uncontrolled infections, pregnancy or lactation were excluded from the study. Clinical symptoms, serum thyroxine, TRAb, thyroid ultrasound and orbital computed tomography formed the basis of the diagnosis. Total RNA was extracted with Trizol reagent and quality-checked on an Agilent 2100 Bioanalyzer. Paper-wide results and their limitations: In cross-validation, the 13-signature model distinguished ophthalmopathy from stable hyperthyroidism with almost 90% sensitivity and about 84% specificity, and in the test set the corresponding values were about 80% and 75%. Most of the expanded thyroid clonotypes with a frequency above 0.001 were also detected in blood, and it was suggested that the thyroid immune response may be reflected by blood repertoires. In validation, the model predicted ophthalmopathy progression with more than 55% sensitivity and approximately 78% specificity; some 13 predicted patients were CT-confirmed with GO in a median of about 6.1 months. No statistical method was used to predetermine the sample size, and group allocation was not hidden from the investigators.

TCR beta CDR3 regions were amplified from RNA transcripts for repertoire sequencing. The first round was an RT-PCR using HTBI primers with the Qiagen OneStep RT-PCR kit, and this first round was followed by a second-round multiplex PCR, then size selection and purification. Sequencing of the libraries was carried out on an Illumina HiSeq2000 in paired-end mode with 100 bp reads. Regarding the original processing steps: SOAPnuke was used to process the reads, removing any read that contained adapters or uncalled bases, had a mean Phred below 15, or lacked an exact match to the constant primer or identifier. COPE v1.2.5 was used to merge the high-quality paired reads. Each unique nucleotide sequence was treated as a clonotype, and MiTCR v1.1 was used to align the clonotypes to the IMGT TRB V, D and J references. The analysis was limited to V-J combinations with a frequency above 0.0001, which together covered 99.2% of the repertoires. For each V-J combination, a TCR clonal expansion and chaos score was defined as the ratio of F50 clonal expansion to chaos observed in the TCRdist matrix. Welch's t-statistics and random forest were used to reduce the features to approximately 13 V-J combinations, which were then used as input to a naive Bayes classifier. The Morisita-Horn index was used to measure how similar the thyroid and blood repertoires were. The public reads were quality trimmed at Q25 with fastp and then assembled into clones with MiXCR by TCRdb, keeping productive beta chains. For every CDR3 protein sequence, its rows merge into one entry that carries the most common genes and DNA. The V and J calls here are based on TCRdb, not the publication. The sample includes about 550,000 distinct CDR3 sequences, with under 45% observed a single time. Approximately 4.1% of the sample is in the top ten clones.

Sequencing input: peripheral blood or thyroid tissue (not recorded which). The chain is assembled from TRBV16 and TRBJ1-5; TRBD1 might be the D gene, on 6 matching bases. The sequence was collected from an adult man with Graves' hyperthyroidism. The CDR3 region has the sequence CASSQSGQFNQPQHF. The nucleotide sequence reads TGTGCCAGCAGCCAATCAGGACAGTTCAATCAGCCCCAGCATTTT.